Reported below is one T cell receptor (beta chain). Its antigen is undetermined. The sample's treatment: roughly 10-day PBMC culture with coronavirus spike peptide pools or control peptides (ViraFEST assay). The sample belongs to a study of vaccination and CD4 T cells after COVID-19. The germline V gene has CDR1 GTSNPN and CDR2 SVGIG (reference sequence). The CDR3 runs to 14 residues. Trimming removed 0 bases at V and 9 bases at J, with 15 bases between. Sequencing of DNA taken from cultured CD4+ T cells relied on the Oncomine TCR Beta short-read assay. Genomic DNA was isolated from cultured CD4+ T cells. TCRdb re-called the PCR reads through MiXCR, storing one row per CDR3 protein. The sample carries under 15,000 distinct CDR3 sequences, around 64% recorded once.

This clonotype was sampled from a human donor who had recovered from COVID-19. The chain couples TRBV30 to TRBJ1-5; weak D call: TRBD1 (6 bases). The sequencing here drew on CD4+ T cells from blood, cultured in vitro, taken before SARS-CoV-2 vaccination. The CDR3 reads CAWSVQGPRGPQHF. CDR3 DNA: TGTGCCTGGAGTGTACAGGGACCTCGTGGGCCCCAGCATTTT.